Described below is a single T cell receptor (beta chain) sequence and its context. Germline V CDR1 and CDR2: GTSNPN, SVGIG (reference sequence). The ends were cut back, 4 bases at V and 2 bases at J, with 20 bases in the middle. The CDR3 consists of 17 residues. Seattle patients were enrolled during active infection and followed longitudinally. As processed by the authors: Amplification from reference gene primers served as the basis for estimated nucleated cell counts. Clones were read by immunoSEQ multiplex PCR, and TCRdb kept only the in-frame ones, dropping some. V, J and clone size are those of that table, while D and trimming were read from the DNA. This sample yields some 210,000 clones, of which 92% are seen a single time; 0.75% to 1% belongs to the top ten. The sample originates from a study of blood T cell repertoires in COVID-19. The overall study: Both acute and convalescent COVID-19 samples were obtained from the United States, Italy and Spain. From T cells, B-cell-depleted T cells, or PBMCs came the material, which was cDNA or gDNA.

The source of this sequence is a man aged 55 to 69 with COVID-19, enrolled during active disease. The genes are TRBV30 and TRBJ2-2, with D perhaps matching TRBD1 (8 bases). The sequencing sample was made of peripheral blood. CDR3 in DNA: TGTGCCTGGATTGGTAACAGGGGGGGCATTAACACCGGGGAGCTGTTTTTT. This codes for CAWIGNRGGINTGELFF.